In its sample, the clone carrying this T cell receptor beta chain was seen many times. Its target is not known. The data stem from a study of T-cell reconstitution after alpha-beta-depleted transplantation in children. General observations from the study: The authors attributed T-cell counts and diversity one year after transplant mostly to newly produced T cells.

With 5 bases clipped from V and 4 bases from J, the junction kept 10 bases outside the gene matches. From germline, CDR1 is SGHRS and CDR2 YFSETQ. The CDR3 is 15 residues long. It was with unique molecular identifiers that the TCRbeta library was prepared. From the PCR reads, TCRdb called clonotypes with MiXCR, one entry per CDR3 protein. This sample has 220,000 or so distinct CDR3 sequences, with 6.5% to 10% found just once. The material sequenced was PBMCs, mostly from graft donor cells, taken 180 days after TCRalphabeta/CD19-depleted stem cell transplant. The TCR was taken from a male patient between 10 and 17 years old who had a stem cell transplant for acute lymphoblastic leukemia, so the T cells may come from the graft donor. The rearrangement uses TRBV5-1 and TRBJ2-7; TRBD2 agrees at 9 bases. CDR3 nucleotide sequence: TGCGCCAGCAGAACAGGCGGGAGGGATAAGTACGAGCAGTACTTC. Translated: CASRTGGRDKYEQYF.